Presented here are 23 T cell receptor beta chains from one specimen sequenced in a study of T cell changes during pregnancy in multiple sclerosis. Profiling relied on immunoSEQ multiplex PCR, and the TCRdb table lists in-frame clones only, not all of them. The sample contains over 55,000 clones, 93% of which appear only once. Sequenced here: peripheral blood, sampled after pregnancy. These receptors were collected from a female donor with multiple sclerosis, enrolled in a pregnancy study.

CDR3 nucleotide sequence: TGTGCCAGCAGCGTTAGTCCCCCAGATACGCAGTATTTT. This translates into CASSVSPPDTQYF. The gene calls are TRBV9 and TRBJ2-3; D gene ambiguous. V was cut by 2 bases and J by 4 bases, with 8 bases left in between. CDR3 length equals 13 residues. Germline loops: CDR1 SGDLS, CDR2 YYNGEE. Looking up the rest from reference TRBV9 and TRBJ2-3 gives the full variable domain: DSGVTQTPKHLITATGQRVTLRCSPRSGDLSVYWYQQSLDQGLQFLIQYYNGEERAKGNILERFSAQQFPDLHSELNLSSLELGDSALYFCASSVSPPDTQYFGPGTRLTVL.

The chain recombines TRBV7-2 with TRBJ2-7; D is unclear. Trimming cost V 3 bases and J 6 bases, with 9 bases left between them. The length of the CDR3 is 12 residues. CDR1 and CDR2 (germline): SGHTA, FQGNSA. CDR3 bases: TGTGCCAGCAGCTTTTTCGGCGGCGAGCAGTACTTC. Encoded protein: CASSFFGGEQYF.

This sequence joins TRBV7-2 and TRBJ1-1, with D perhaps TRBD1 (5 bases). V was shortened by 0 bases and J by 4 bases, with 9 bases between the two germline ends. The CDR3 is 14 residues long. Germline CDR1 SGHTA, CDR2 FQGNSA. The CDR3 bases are TGTGCCAGCAGCTTAGCCAGGGAGGGCACTGAAGCTTTCTTT. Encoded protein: CASSLAREGTEAFF. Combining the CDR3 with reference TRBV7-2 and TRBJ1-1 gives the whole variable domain GAGVSQSPSNKVTEKGKDVELRCDPISGHTALYWYRQSLGQGLEFLIYFQGNSAPDKSGLPSDRFSAERTGGSVSTLTIQRTQQEDSAVYLCASSLAREGTEAFFGQGTRLTVV.

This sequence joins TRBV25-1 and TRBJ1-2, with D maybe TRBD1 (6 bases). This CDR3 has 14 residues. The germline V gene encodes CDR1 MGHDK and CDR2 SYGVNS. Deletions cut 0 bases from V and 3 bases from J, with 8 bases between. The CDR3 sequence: CASSEYRQDYGYTF. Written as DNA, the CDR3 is TGTGCCAGCAGTGAATATCGACAGGACTATGGCTACACCTTC.

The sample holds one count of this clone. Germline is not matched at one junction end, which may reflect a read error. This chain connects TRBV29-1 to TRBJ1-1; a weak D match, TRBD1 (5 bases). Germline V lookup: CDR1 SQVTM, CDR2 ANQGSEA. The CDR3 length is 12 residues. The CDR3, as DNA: TGCAGCGCGAAAGGGGTGAAGACTGAAGCTTTCTTT. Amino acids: CSAKGVKTEAFF.

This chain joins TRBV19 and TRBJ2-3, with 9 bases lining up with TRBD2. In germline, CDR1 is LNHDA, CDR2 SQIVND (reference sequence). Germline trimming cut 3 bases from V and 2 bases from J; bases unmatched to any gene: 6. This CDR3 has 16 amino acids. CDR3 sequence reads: CASSMASSGATDTQYF. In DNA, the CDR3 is TGTGCCAGTAGTATGGCTTCTAGCGGGGCCACAGATACGCAGTATTTT.

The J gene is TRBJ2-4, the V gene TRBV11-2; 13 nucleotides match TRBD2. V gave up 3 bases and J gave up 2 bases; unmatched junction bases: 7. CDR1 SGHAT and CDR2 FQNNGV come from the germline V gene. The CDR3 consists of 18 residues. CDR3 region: CASSLGLAGLGTKNIQYF. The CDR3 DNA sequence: TGTGCCAGCAGCTTGGGACTAGCGGGACTGGGAACCAAAAACATTCAGTACTTC.

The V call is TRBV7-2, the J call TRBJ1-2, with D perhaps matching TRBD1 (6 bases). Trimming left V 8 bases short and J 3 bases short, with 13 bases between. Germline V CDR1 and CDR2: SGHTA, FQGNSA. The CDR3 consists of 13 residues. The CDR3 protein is CASLGQIDYGYTF. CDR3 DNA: TGTGCCAGCCTCGGACAGATAGACTATGGCTACACCTTC.

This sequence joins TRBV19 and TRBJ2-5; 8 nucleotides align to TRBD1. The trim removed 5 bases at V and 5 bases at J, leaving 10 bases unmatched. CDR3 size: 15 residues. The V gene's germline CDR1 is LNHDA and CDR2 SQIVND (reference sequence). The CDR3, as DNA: TGTGCCAGTAGTGTGACAGGGGTGGGAAGGGAGACCCAGTACTTC. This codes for CASSVTGVGRETQYF. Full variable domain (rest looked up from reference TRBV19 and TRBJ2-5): DGGITQSPKYLFRKEGQNVTLSCEQNLNHDAMYWYRQDPGQGLRLIYYSQIVNDFQKGDIAEGYSVSREKKESFPLTVTSAQKNPTAFYLCASSVTGVGRETQYFGPGTRLLVL.

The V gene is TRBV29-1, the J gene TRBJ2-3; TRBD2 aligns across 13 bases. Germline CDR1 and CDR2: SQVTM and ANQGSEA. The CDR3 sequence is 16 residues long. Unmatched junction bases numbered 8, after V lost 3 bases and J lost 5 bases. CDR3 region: CSVDELAGGSRDTQYF. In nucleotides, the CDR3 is TGCAGCGTTGACGAACTAGCGGGAGGGTCCCGAGATACGCAGTATTTT.

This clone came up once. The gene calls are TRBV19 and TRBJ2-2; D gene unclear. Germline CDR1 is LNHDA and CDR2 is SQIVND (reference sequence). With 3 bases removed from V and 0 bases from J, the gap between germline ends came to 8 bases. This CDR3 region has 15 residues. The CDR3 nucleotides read TGTGCCAGTAGTATTTCAGTCGCGAACACCGGGGAGCTGTTTTTT. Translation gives CASSISVANTGELFF.

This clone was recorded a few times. Here the CDR3 DNA reads TGTGCCAGCAGCCCCGTAGGCCTCACGGGGACTGAAGCTTTCTTT. It codes for CASSPVGLTGTEAFF. This chain links TRBV7-9 with TRBJ1-1; no firm D call. The CDR3 loop spans 15 amino acids. V gave up 5 bases and J gave up 5 bases, with 18 bases separating them. Germline V gives CDR1 SEHNR, CDR2 FQNEAQ (reference sequence).

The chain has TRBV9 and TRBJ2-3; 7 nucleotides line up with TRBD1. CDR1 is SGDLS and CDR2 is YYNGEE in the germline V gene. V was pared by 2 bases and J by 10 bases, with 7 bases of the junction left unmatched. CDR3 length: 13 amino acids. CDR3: CASSVQGDGAQYF. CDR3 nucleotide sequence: TGTGCCAGCAGCGTTCAGGGGGATGGCGCGCAGTATTTT.

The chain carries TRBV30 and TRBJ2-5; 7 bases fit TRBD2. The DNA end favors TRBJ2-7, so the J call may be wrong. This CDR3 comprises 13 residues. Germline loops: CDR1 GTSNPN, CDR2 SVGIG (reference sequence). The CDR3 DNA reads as TGTGCCTGGAGTGTGGGGGGGTCCTACGAGCAGTACTTC. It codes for CAWSVGGSYEQYF.

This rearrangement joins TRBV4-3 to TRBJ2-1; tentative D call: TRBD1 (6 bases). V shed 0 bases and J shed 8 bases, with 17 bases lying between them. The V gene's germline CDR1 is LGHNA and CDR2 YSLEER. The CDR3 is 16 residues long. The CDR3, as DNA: TGCGCCAGCAGCCAAGATCTGGGGGCCTCTCGGGATGAGCAGTTCTTC. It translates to CASSQDLGASRDEQFF.

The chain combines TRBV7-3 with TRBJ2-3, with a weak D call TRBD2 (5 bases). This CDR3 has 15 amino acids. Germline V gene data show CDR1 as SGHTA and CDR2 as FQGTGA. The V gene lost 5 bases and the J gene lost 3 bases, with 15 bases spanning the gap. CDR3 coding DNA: TGTGCCAGCAGCCCGGGAAGGACTGGGACAGATACGCAGTATTTT. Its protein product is CASSPGRTGTDTQYF.

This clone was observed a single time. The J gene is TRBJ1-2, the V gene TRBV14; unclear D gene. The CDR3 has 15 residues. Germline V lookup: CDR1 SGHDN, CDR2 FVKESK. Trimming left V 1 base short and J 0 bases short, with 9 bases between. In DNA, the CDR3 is TGTGCCAGCAGCCAAGGGAGGGCGGCTAACTATGGCTACACCTTC. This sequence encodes CASSQGRAANYGYTF.

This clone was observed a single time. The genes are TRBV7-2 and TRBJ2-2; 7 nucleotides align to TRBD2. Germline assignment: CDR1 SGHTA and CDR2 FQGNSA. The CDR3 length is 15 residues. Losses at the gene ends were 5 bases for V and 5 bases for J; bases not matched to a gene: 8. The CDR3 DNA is TGTGCCAGCAGCCGGGGACTACCTCAGACCGGGGAGCTGTTTTTT. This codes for CASSRGLPQTGELFF.

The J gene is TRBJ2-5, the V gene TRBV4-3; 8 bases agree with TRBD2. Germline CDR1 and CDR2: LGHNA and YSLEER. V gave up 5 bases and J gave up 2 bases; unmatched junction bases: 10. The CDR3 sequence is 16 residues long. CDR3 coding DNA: TGCGCCAGCAGCAAGGGCCCGGGAGGGGGGCAAGAGACCCAGTACTTC. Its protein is CASSKGPGGGQETQYF.

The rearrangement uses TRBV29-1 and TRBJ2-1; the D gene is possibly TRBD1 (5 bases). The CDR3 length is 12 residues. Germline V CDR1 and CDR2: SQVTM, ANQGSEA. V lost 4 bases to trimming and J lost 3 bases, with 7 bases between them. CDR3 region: CSVGQFYNEQFF. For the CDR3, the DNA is TGCAGCGTTGGACAGTTCTACAATGAGCAGTTCTTC.

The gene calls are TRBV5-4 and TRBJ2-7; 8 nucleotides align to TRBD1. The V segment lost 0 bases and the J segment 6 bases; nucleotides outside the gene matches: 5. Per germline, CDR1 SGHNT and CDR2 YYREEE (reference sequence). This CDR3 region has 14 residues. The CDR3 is CASSLVQGASEQYF. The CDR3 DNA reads TGTGCCAGCAGCTTGGTGCAGGGGGCGAGCGAGCAGTACTTC.

The CDR3 nucleotides read TGTGCCAGCAGTTTTCGGGACAGGGGGCGTCATGAGCAGTTCTTC. Protein: CASSFRDRGRHEQFF. The chain uses TRBV28 and TRBJ2-1, with TRBD1 matching over 12 bases. The CDR3 is made up of 15 amino acids. V lost 3 bases to trimming and J lost 8 bases; unmatched junction nucleotides: 5. Germline V gene data show CDR1 as MDHEN and CDR2 as SYDVKM.

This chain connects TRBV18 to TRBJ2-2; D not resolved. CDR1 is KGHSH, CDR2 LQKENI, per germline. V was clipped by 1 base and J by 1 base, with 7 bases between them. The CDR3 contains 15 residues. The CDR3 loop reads CASSPLQKNTGELFF. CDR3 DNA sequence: TGTGCCAGCTCACCACTACAAAAGAACACCGGGGAGCTGTTTTTT.